This entry lists 25 T cell receptor beta chains sequenced from one sample in a study of T-cell reconstitution after alpha-beta-depleted transplantation in children. A library of TCRbeta sequences, prepared with unique molecular identifiers, was generated. Each CDR3 protein gets one entry after TCRdb re-called the PCR reads with MiXCR. The sample lists over 200,000 distinct CDR3 sequences; approximately 10% were seen once. The sample in question was PBMCs, obtained before TCRalphabeta/CD19-depleted stem cell transplant. These receptors were taken from a child younger than two with acute myeloid leukemia, due to receive a stem cell transplant.

This clonotype was detected ten times or more. The V and J genes are TRBV15 and TRBJ1-3; tentative D call: TRBD1 (5 bases). CDR1 and CDR2 (germline): LNHNV, YYDKDF (reference sequence). V lost 6 bases, J lost 2 bases, and 5 bases lay in between. The CDR3 is made up of 12 amino acids. The CDR3 DNA reads TGTGCCACCAGGGGGCCTGGAAACACCATATATTTT. Encoded protein: CATRGPGNTIYF. Using reference TRBV15 and TRBJ1-3 for the parts outside the CDR3, the full variable domain is DAMVIQNPRYQVTQFGKPVTLSCSQTLNHNVMYWYQQKSSQAPKLLFHYYDKDFNNEADTPDNFQSRRPNTSFCFLDIRSPGLGDTAMYLCATRGPGNTIYFGEGSWLTVV.

This clonotype showed up many times. This chain uses TRBV10-3 with TRBJ2-1; D is possibly TRBD1 (5 bases). The germline V and J ends were trimmed by 3 bases and 6 bases, with 6 bases remaining between them. The CDR3 sequence is 12 residues long. Germline V gene lookup returns CDR1 ENHRY and CDR2 SYGVKD. CDR3 residues: CAISDRVNEQFF. The CDR3 DNA sequence: TGTGCCATCAGTGACAGGGTCAATGAGCAGTTCTTC.

This clonotype occurred many times. The V call is TRBV28, the J call TRBJ2-1, with no clear D. Trimming removed 7 bases from V and 0 bases from J, with 4 bases in between. CDR3 size: 12 residues. Germline CDR1 and CDR2: MDHEN and SYDVKM. CDR3 bases: TGTGCCAGCACGAACTCCTACAATGAGCAGTTCTTC. It specifies CASTNSYNEQFF.

The table lists this clonotype with many counts. V is TRBV12-3 or TRBV12-4 and J is TRBJ2-2; 7 nucleotides align to TRBD2. The CDR3 contains 17 residues. With 7 bases clipped from V and 1 base from J, the junction kept 12 bases outside the gene matches. The CDR3 DNA follows: TGTGCCAGCACCATTAGATATAGCGGGCTGAACACCGGGGAGCTGTTTTTT. Its protein is CASTIRYSGLNTGELFF.

This clonotype has ten or more counts. The rearrangement links TRBV11-2 to TRBJ2-1; 13 nucleotides agree with TRBD2. V lost 0 bases to trimming and J lost 7 bases; unmatched junction nucleotides: 6. Germline CDR1 and CDR2: SGHAT and FQNNGV. The CDR3 contains 17 residues. CDR3 region: CASSLERTSGRRNEQFF. The CDR3 DNA reads TGTGCCAGCAGCTTAGAGCGGACTAGCGGGAGAAGGAATGAGCAGTTCTTC.

In this sample, this clonotype turned up many times. CDR3 protein: CASSSLVAGTDTQYF. Here the CDR3 DNA reads TGCGCCAGCAGCTCCTTGGTAGCGGGAACAGATACGCAGTATTTT. The chain links TRBV5-1 to TRBJ2-3; 8 bases match TRBD2. Germline CDR1 SGHRS, CDR2 YFSETQ. The CDR3 totals 15 residues. The V gene end was trimmed by 3 bases and the J gene end by 3 bases; junction bases not matched to a gene: 6. Together with reference TRBV5-1 and TRBJ2-3, the CDR3 gives the full variable domain: KAGVTQTPRYLIKTRGQQVTLSCSPISGHRSVSWYQQTPGQGLQFLFEYFSETQRNKGNFPGRFSGRQFSNSRSEMNVSTLELGDSALYLCASSSLVAGTDTQYFGPGTRLTVL.

This clonotype was seen repeatedly, ten times or more. The V and J genes are TRBV5-5 and TRBJ2-7; 10 nucleotides line up with TRBD2. V shed 2 bases and J 9 bases; nucleotides not matched to a gene: 11. Germline CDR1 SGHKS, CDR2 YYEKEE (reference sequence). The CDR3 has 15 residues. The CDR3 loop reads CASSLPGASGGAQYF. The CDR3 DNA sequence: TGTGCCAGCAGCTTACCTGGCGCTAGCGGGGGCGCGCAGTACTTC.

This clonotype showed up many times. The chain is built from TRBV20-1 and TRBJ1-1, with a tentative D call TRBD1 (5 bases). The V and J ends lost 6 bases and 4 bases respectively, with 15 bases between them. The germline gives CDR1 DFQATT, CDR2 SNEGSKA (reference sequence). This CDR3 comprises 13 residues. CDR3 coding DNA: TGCAGTGCACCCCGTACAGGAGGCACTGAAGCTTTCTTT. Its protein product is CSAPRTGGTEAFF.

This clonotype was found many times. This chain links TRBV28 with TRBJ2-5, with TRBD1 identical over 7 bases. CDR1 and CDR2 from the germline V gene are MDHEN and SYDVKM. J lost 2 bases, V lost 5 bases, and 8 bases had no gene match. The CDR3 totals 15 residues. The CDR3 region is CASSSAGTAQETQYF. In DNA, the CDR3 is TGTGCCAGCAGTAGTGCTGGGACAGCGCAAGAGACCCAGTACTTC.

About this clonotype: Compared with germline, one end of the junction differs, possibly owing to a read error. The chain combines TRBV7-9 with TRBJ2-3, with D perhaps being TRBD1 or TRBD2 (5 bases each). Germline V CDR1 and CDR2: SEHNR, FQNEAQ (reference sequence). This CDR3 spans 14 amino acids. CDR3: CASSYWDHTDTQYF. In DNA, the CDR3 is TGTGCCAGTAGCTACTGGGACCACACAGATACGCAGTATTTT.

This clonotype was found many times. The CDR3 is CASRPGLSGSDTQYF. CDR3 in DNA: TGTGCCAGCAGACCCGGGCTGTCAGGGTCAGATACGCAGTATTTT. V and J are TRBV12-3 or TRBV12-4 and TRBJ2-3; tentatively, D is TRBD1 (5 bases). This CDR3 is 15 amino acids long. Trimming took 6 bases from V and 4 from J, leaving 17 bases between them.

The gene calls are TRBV23-1 and TRBJ2-2, with TRBD1 as a possible D gene (6 bases). TRBV23-1 belongs to the ORF category, with a function that is uncertain. The V and J ends lost 2 bases and 1 base respectively, with 8 bases between them. The CDR3 has 15 residues. For the CDR3, the DNA is TGCGCCAGCAGTCAAGAGACAGGGAACACCGGGGAGCTGTTTTTT. Encoded protein: CASSQETGNTGELFF.

Ten or more counts support this clonotype. The chain combines TRBV7-3 with TRBJ1-5; D not certain. V lost 1 base, J lost 5 bases, and 12 bases lay in between. Germline assignment: CDR1 SGHTA and CDR2 FQGTGA. This CDR3 contains 15 residues. The CDR3 protein is CASSLKYSLDQPQHF. CDR3 nucleotides: TGTGCCAGCAGCTTAAAATACAGCCTCGATCAGCCCCAGCATTTT. The whole variable domain, filled in from reference TRBV7-3 and TRBJ1-5, reads GAGVSQTPSNKVTEKGKYVELRCDPISGHTALYWYRQSLGQGPEFLIYFQGTGAADDSGLPNDRFFAVRPEGSVSTLKIQRTERGDSAVYLCASSLKYSLDQPQHFGDGTRLSIL.

This clonotype was seen repeatedly, ten times or more. This chain connects TRBV3-1 to TRBJ2-2; weak D call: TRBD1 (6 bases). The CDR3 runs 15 residues. Germline CDR1 reads LGHDT; CDR2 reads YNNKEL (reference sequence). With 0 bases removed from V and 4 bases from J, the gap between germline ends came to 9 bases. CDR3: CASSQEGHSTGELFF. The CDR3 DNA follows: TGTGCCAGCAGCCAAGAGGGACACTCCACCGGGGAGCTGTTTTTT.

This clonotype came up many times. The chain employs TRBV25-1 and TRBJ2-3, with 13 bases identical to TRBD2. Germline-derived CDR1 and CDR2 are MGHDK and SYGVNS. The length of the CDR3 is 16 residues. With 4 bases clipped from V and 3 bases from J, the junction kept 4 bases outside the gene matches. As DNA, the CDR3 is TGTGCCAGCAGTGGACGACTAGCGGGAGGTACAGATACGCAGTATTTT. This sequence encodes CASSGRLAGGTDTQYF.

In this sample, this clonotype turned up many times. The J gene is TRBJ2-3, the V gene TRBV5-1; TRBD1 might be the D (5 bases). The germline V and J ends were trimmed by 6 bases and 8 bases, with 10 bases remaining between them. The germline V gene has CDR1 SGHRS and CDR2 YFSETQ. The CDR3 extends over 11 amino acids. The DNA for the CDR3 is TGCGCCAGCAAAATGCAGGGTACGCAGTATTTT. Translating gives CASKMQGTQYF.

This clonotype was recorded many times. This rearrangement joins TRBV6-2 or TRBV6-3 to TRBJ1-1; TRBD1 might be the D (6 bases). The CDR3 covers 11 residues. Germline CDR1 MNHEY, CDR2 SVGEGT. Trimming shortened V by 7 bases and J by 5 bases, and 8 bases separated the two germline ends. The CDR3 bases are TGTGCCAGCATGGGGGCGACTGAAGCTTTCTTT. Its protein product is CASMGATEAFF.

In this sample, this clonotype turned up many times. Here the CDR3 DNA reads TGCAGTGCTAGGCCCGGACTAGCGGGGGGGGATAATGAGCAGTTCTTC. Its protein product is CSARPGLAGGDNEQFF. This chain joins TRBV20-1 and TRBJ2-1; 15 nucleotides agree with TRBD2. The CDR3 has 16 residues. Germline CDR1 reads DFQATT; CDR2 reads SNEGSKA (reference sequence). V was pared by 3 bases and J by 7 bases, with 7 bases of the junction left unmatched.

Remarks on this clonotype: A much bigger clone sits one base away, suggesting this may be a read error. V and J are TRBV29-1 and TRBJ1-2; 7 nucleotides match TRBD1. The CDR3 is 14 amino acids. The germline gives CDR1 SQVTM, CDR2 ANQGSEA. The CDR3 DNA reads TGCAGCGTCGCGCAAAATACAGGGGTTAACGGCTACCCCTTC. It specifies CSVAQNTGVNGYPF.

The sample holds many counts of this clonotype. The rearrangement links TRBV6-5 to TRBJ2-7; the D gene is possibly TRBD1 (5 bases). CDR3 size: 15 residues. V gave up 2 bases and J gave up 2 bases, with 13 bases separating them. CDR1 and CDR2 (germline): MNHEY, SVGAGI. CDR3: CASSYGAKATYEQYF. CDR3 coding DNA: TGTGCCAGCAGTTACGGGGCAAAGGCGACCTACGAGCAGTACTTC.

The V and J genes are TRBV10-3 and TRBJ2-2, with TRBD1 matching over 7 bases. Germline CDR1 reads ENHRY; CDR2 reads SYGVKD. With 9 bases clipped from V and 0 bases from J, the junction kept 7 bases outside the gene matches. There are 15 residues in the CDR3. The DNA of the CDR3 is TGTGCCATTCCCCAAGACAGGGCGAACACCGGGGAGCTGTTTTTT. It translates to CAIPQDRANTGELFF.

This clonotype has ten or more counts. The chain employs TRBV7-9 and TRBJ1-3; 10 bases are shared with TRBD1. Germline assignment: CDR1 SEHNR and CDR2 FQNEAQ (reference sequence). The junction had 4 bases not matched to a gene; V was cut back by 6 bases and J by 2 bases. There are 15 residues in the CDR3. The CDR3 nucleotides are TGTGCCAGCAGGGACAGGGGGGGCCCTGGAAACACCATATATTTT. Its protein product is CASRDRGGPGNTIYF.

The chain joins TRBV30 to TRBJ2-3; possible D gene TRBD1, 6 bases. V was shortened by 4 bases and J by 5 bases, with 7 bases between the two germline ends. This CDR3 contains 11 residues. The germline CDR1 and CDR2 sequences are GTSNPN and SVGIG (reference sequence). The CDR3 here is CAWTGVDTQYF. The CDR3 DNA sequence: TGTGCCTGGACAGGGGTAGATACGCAGTATTTT.

This clonotype has at least ten counts. The chain links TRBV5-5 to TRBJ2-2; D might be TRBD2 (5 bases). CDR3 size: 15 residues. Germline values: CDR1 SGHKS, CDR2 YYEKEE (reference sequence). Trimming shortened V by 0 bases and J by 7 bases, and 13 bases separated the two germline ends. DNA of the CDR3: TGTGCCAGCAGCTTGGGGGCCACGGGGATCGGGGAGCTGTTTTTT. It is translated as CASSLGATGIGELFF.

This clonotype has ten or more counts. The chain links TRBV5-1 to TRBJ1-1, with a possible D match to TRBD1 (5 bases). CDR1 and CDR2 (germline): SGHRS, YFSETQ. The CDR3 sequence is 13 residues long. Trimming cost V 6 bases and J 10 bases, with 19 bases left between them. The CDR3 region is CASKGSGPQGAFF. The CDR3 nucleotides read TGCGCCAGCAAGGGTTCAGGGCCCCAGGGAGCTTTCTTT.